The present TCR beta chain was sequenced within a study of regulatory T cells in long-lasting Graves disease. The study, taken as a whole, reports: In persistent patients, shared public clonotypes (2,741) outnumbered those in new patients (about 1,000). Peripheral blood alone, not thyroid tissue, underwent study. Persistent disease showed a preference for TRBV28, TRBJ1-2 and TRBJ2-5.

Described time point: persistent/refractory GD, antithyroid drugs over 5 years with positive TRAb. PBMCs were the source of the RNA used for TCR sequencing. Graves' disease diagnoses used American Thyroid Association guidelines. Construction of TCR beta libraries relied on iRepertoire HTBI primers and on Arm-PCR targeting CDR3 regions. TCRdb redid the calling of the multiplex PCR reads with MiXCR, one entry per CDR3 protein. This sample has around 460,000 distinct CDR3 sequences; around a fifth occur once, and the top ten carry 10% to 15%. Per germline, CDR1 SNHLY and CDR2 FYNNEI. CDR3 length: 13 residues. V lost 5 bases and J lost 5, with 9 bases in between. This clonotype has ten or more counts. The antigen remains undetermined.

Sequencing was performed on peripheral blood mononuclear cells (PBMCs), taken when the disease was refractory, from a patient treated with antithyroid drugs. The chain links TRBV2 to TRBJ2-2; D is unresolved. This receptor was identified in a female donor with Graves disease. CDR3 region: CASSIRMTGELFF. The DNA of the CDR3 is TGTGCCAGCAGTATTCGCATGACCGGGGAGCTGTTTTTT.